Listed below are T cell receptor beta chains from one sample, sequenced in a study of technical replicates of blood from a few donors. The repertoire was sequenced with immunoSEQ multiplex PCR; TCRdb's copy has only in-frame clones and lacks some. Of some 80,000 clones in the sample, more than 85% are singletons; the top ten hold around 0.43%. Sample: T cells isolated from PBMCs. These receptors were collected from a human donor in good health. The conserved cysteine and the conserved F or W are not part of the CDR3 here. Expanded clones are given a class, and other clones once, few, many or no size at all.

V gene: TRBV9
clone size: NA
CDR3 protein: ASSAFPGQESEQY

V gene: TRBV14
clone size: NA
CDR3 protein: ASSPGSALHYGYT

V gene: TRBV7-8
clone size: NA
CDR3 protein: ASSFNLGRGRGTEAF

V gene: TRBV4-1
clone size: NA
CDR3 protein: ASRRTAAEAF

V gene: TRBV6-5
clone size: NA
CDR3 protein: ASRLGPTGGTEAF

V gene: TRBV5-8
clone size: NA
CDR3 protein: ASSFSTGGRNQPQH

V gene: TRBV5-1
clone size: NA
CDR3 protein: ASSLVAAGGEQF

V gene: TRBV19
clone size: NA
CDR3 protein: ASSIDFTDTQY

V gene: TRBV9
clone size: NA
CDR3 protein: ASSLGRGKETQY

V gene: TRBV27
clone size: NA
CDR3 protein: ASSTVESLHEQY

V gene: TRBV6-5
clone size: NA
CDR3 protein: ASMQGWSGGYT

V gene: TRBV25-1
clone size: once
CDR3 protein: ASTSGPNEQF

V gene: TRBV7-9
clone size: NA
CDR3 protein: ASSSLYSGRVTDTQY

V gene: TRBV5-1
clone size: NA
CDR3 protein: ASSPDRGPYEQY

V gene: TRBV5-4
clone size: few
CDR3 protein: ASSLDHFSGNTIY

V gene: TRBV4-3
clone size: NA
CDR3 protein: ASSQDPAAANNEQF

V gene: TRBV6-1
clone size: NA
CDR3 protein: ASRPHREINNEQY

V gene: TRBV11-2
clone size: NA
CDR3 protein: ASSARDSYYNEQF

V gene: TRBV6-5
clone size: NA
CDR3 protein: ASSSLAGSYEQY

V gene: TRBV10-3
clone size: NA
CDR3 protein: AISGSREGTGELF

V gene: TRBV7-9
clone size: NA
CDR3 protein: ASSSTRESRNEKLF

V gene: TRBV19
clone size: NA
CDR3 protein: ASTRDRGPHTEAF

V gene: TRBV5-1
clone size: NA
CDR3 protein: ASSLLAGAETQY

V gene: TRBV7-2
clone size: NA
CDR3 protein: ASSLKQGNEQF

V gene: TRBV5-4
clone size: NA
CDR3 protein: ASSLGLAGAYNEQF

V gene: TRBV2
clone size: few
CDR3 protein: ASRIRGPERSIQY

V gene: TRBV28
clone size: NA
CDR3 protein: ASILQTGTGELF

V gene: TRBV30
clone size: NA
CDR3 protein: AWRGGGTGNTIY